The rows below give T cell receptor beta chains drawn from one sample of a study of blood T cell repertoires in COVID-19. Here immunoSEQ multiplex PCR was the method, and the copy in TCRdb shows in-frame clones only, minus some. The sample shows more than 300,000 clones, 80% to 95% of them seen only once. Sequenced: PBMCs or T cells enriched from blood (not recorded which). These receptors were obtained from a woman aged 40 to 50 who had been exposed to COVID-19. The CDR3 runs from the conserved cysteine through the conserved F or W. Each record gives: clone size, D gene, J gene, V gene, CDR3 protein, CDR3 DNA. D genes are given only for firm matches. Part of the rows lack a size; the others show once, few, many or a class for expanded clones.

size: .; D: .; J: TRBJ1-1; V: TRBV5-1; CDR3: CASSLAGGPEAFF; DNA: TGCGCCAGCAGCTTGGCCGGTGGTCCTGAAGCTTTCTTT
size: .; D: .; J: TRBJ1-5; V: TRBV6-1; CDR3: CASSDRLDQPQHF; DNA: TGTGCCAGCAGTGATAGATTAGATCAGCCCCAGCATTTT
size: once; D: .; J: TRBJ1-2; V: TRBV7-8; CDR3: CASSLSSGANYGYTF; DNA: TGTGCCAGCAGCTTATCTTCAGGGGCTAACTATGGCTACACCTTC
size: .; D: TRBD1; J: TRBJ1-1; V: TRBV6-5; CDR3: CASSEGGSRAEAFF; DNA: TGTGCCAGCTCAGAAGGGGGCAGTCGGGCTGAAGCTTTCTTT
size: .; D: TRBD1; J: TRBJ2-7; V: TRBV3-1/TRBV3-2; CDR3: CASSQIGTGAYEQYF; DNA: TGTGCCAGCAGCCAGATCGGGACAGGGGCCTACGAGCAGTACTTC
size: once; D: TRBD1; J: TRBJ2-7; V: TRBV5-6; CDR3: CASSSAGQGSYEQYF; DNA: TGTGCCAGCAGCTCAGCGGGACAGGGGTCCTACGAGCAGTACTTC
size: .; D: .; J: TRBJ2-2; V: TRBV5-5; CDR3: CASSLGLSQGNTGELFF; DNA: TGTGCCAGCAGCTTGGGTTTGAGCCAGGGAAATACCGGGGAGCTGTTTTTT
size: .; D: .; J: TRBJ1-1; V: TRBV4-1; CDR3: CASSQAPMNTEAFF; DNA: TGCGCCAGCAGCCAAGCACCTATGAACACTGAAGCTTTCTTT
size: .; D: .; J: TRBJ1-5; V: TRBV30; CDR3: CAWTLGNQPQHF; DNA: TGTGCCTGGACACTGGGCAATCAGCCCCAGCATTTT
size: few; D: TRBD1; J: TRBJ1-1; V: TRBV7-7; CDR3: CASSLAEDRSNTEAFF; DNA: TGTGCTAGCAGCTTAGCCGAGGACAGGTCGAACACTGAAGCTTTCTTT
size: .; D: TRBD2; J: TRBJ2-1; V: TRBV2; CDR3: CASSYQPSGVHPFNEQFF; DNA: TGTGCCAGCAGTTACCAGCCTAGCGGGGTTCATCCCTTCAATGAGCAGTTCTTC
size: .; D: TRBD1; J: TRBJ1-2; V: TRBV18; CDR3: CASSPDRRKGYTF; DNA: TGTGCCAGCTCACCGGACAGGCGCAAGGGCTACACCTTC
size: .; D: TRBD1; J: TRBJ1-1; V: TRBV4-1; CDR3: CASSLRDRNTEAFF; DNA: TGCGCCAGCAGCCTCCGGGACAGGAACACTGAAGCTTTCTTT
size: .; D: TRBD2; J: TRBJ2-4; V: TRBV14; CDR3: CASSQDVSGTSGRVAKNIQYF; DNA: TGTGCCAGCAGCCAAGATGTCTCCGGGACTAGCGGTAGAGTAGCCAAAAACATTCAGTACTTC
size: few; D: .; J: TRBJ2-3; V: TRBV21-1; CDR3: CASTPGLAGGTPSTDTQYF; DNA: TGTGCCAGCACCCCCGGACTAGCGGGAGGAACCCCTAGCACAGATACGCAGTATTTT
size: once; D: .; J: TRBJ1-1; V: TRBV5-4; CDR3: CASSPGLGPEAFF; DNA: TGTGCCAGCAGCCCAGGGCTAGGACCCGAAGCTTTCTTT
size: once; D: .; J: TRBJ1-4; V: TRBV30; CDR3: CAWSPGLGRGDEKLFF; DNA: TGTGCCTGGAGTCCCGGCTTGGGCAGGGGAGATGAAAAACTGTTTTTT
size: .; D: TRBD1; J: TRBJ1-5; V: TRBV19; CDR3: CASTDRANSNQPQHF; DNA: TGTGCCAGTACGGACAGGGCTAATAGCAATCAGCCCCAGCATTTT
size: .; D: TRBD1; J: TRBJ2-3; V: TRBV14; CDR3: CASSLRTGPTSTDTQYF; DNA: TGTGCCAGCAGCCTTAGGACAGGGCCTACTAGCACAGATACGCAGTATTTT
size: .; D: .; J: TRBJ1-4; V: TRBV5-6; CDR3: CASSRQLAGEKLFF; DNA: TGTGCCAGCAGCCGACAGCTCGCCGGCGAAAAACTGTTTTTT
size: once; D: TRBD2; J: TRBJ2-1; V: TRBV6-4; CDR3: CASSRLAGTGNEQFF; DNA: TGTGCCAGCAGTCGACTAGCGGGGACAGGGAATGAGCAGTTCTTC
size: .; D: TRBD2; J: TRBJ2-7; V: TRBV24-1; CDR3: CATSDFGLAGTYEQYF; DNA: TGTGCCACCAGTGATTTCGGACTAGCGGGAACCTACGAGCAGTACTTC
size: .; D: TRBD2; J: TRBJ2-5; V: TRBV7-2; CDR3: CASSLSRTSLGETQYF; DNA: TGTGCCAGCAGCTTATCGAGGACTAGTCTGGGTGAGACCCAGTACTTC